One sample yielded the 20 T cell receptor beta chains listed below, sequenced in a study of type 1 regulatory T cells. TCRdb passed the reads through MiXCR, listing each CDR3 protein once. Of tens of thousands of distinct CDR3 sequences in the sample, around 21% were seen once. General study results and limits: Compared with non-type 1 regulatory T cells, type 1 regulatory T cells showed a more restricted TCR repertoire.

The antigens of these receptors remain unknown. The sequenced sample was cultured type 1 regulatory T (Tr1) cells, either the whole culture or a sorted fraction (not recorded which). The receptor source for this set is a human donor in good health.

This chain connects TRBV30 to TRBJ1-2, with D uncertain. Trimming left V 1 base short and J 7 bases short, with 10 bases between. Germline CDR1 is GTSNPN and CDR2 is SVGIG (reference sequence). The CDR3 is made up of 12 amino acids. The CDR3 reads CAWSAGFSGYTF. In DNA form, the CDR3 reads TGTGCCTGGAGTGCAGGCTTCAGTGGCTACACCTTC.

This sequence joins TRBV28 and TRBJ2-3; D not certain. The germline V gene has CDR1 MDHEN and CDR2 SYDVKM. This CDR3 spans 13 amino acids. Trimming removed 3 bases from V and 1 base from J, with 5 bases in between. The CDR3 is CASSFGGTDTQYF. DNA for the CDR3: TGTGCCAGCAGTTTCGGCGGCACAGATACGCAGTATTTT.

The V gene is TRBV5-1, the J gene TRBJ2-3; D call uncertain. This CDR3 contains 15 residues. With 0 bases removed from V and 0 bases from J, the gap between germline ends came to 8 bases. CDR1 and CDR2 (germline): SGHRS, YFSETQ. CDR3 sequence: CASSLVPASTDTQYF. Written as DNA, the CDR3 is TGCGCCAGCAGCTTGGTTCCGGCTAGCACAGATACGCAGTATTTT.

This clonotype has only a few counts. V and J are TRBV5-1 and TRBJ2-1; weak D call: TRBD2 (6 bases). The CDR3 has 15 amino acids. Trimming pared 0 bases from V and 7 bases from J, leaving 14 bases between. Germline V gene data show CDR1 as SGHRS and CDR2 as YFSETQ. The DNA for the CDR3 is TGCGCCAGCAGCTTGGAGGAGGCGGGATCGAATGAGCAGTTCTTC. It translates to CASSLEEAGSNEQFF.

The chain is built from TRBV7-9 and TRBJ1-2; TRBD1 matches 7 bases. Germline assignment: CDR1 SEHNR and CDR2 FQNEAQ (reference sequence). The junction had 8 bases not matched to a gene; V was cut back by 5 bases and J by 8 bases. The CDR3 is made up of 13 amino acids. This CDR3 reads CASSTQGVRGYTF. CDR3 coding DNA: TGTGCCAGCAGCACTCAGGGGGTGAGGGGCTACACCTTC. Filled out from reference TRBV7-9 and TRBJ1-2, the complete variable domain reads DTGVSQNPRHKITKRGQNVTFRCDPISEHNRLYWYRQTLGQGPEFLTYFQNEAQLEKSRLLSDRFSAERPKGSFSTLEIQRTEQGDSAMYLCASSTQGVRGYTFGSGTRLTVV.

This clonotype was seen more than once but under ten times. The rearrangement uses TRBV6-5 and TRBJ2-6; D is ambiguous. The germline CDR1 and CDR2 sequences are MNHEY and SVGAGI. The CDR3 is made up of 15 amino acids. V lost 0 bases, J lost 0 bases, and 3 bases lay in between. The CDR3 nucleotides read TGTGCCAGCAGTTACTCCCGCTCTGGGGCCAACGTCCTGACTTTC. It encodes CASSYSRSGANVLTF.

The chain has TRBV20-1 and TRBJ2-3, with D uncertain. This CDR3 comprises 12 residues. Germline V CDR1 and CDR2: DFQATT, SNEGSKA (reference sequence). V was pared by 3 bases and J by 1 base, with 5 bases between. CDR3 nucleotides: TGCAGTGCTAGCCCGGGCACAGATACGCAGTATTTT. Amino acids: CSASPGTDTQYF.

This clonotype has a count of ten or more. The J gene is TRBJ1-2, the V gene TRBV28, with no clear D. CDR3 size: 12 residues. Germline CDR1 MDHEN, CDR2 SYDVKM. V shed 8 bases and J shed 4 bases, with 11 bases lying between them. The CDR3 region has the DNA TGTGCCAGCGCTTCAGCGCCCTATGGCTACACCTTC. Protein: CASASAPYGYTF.

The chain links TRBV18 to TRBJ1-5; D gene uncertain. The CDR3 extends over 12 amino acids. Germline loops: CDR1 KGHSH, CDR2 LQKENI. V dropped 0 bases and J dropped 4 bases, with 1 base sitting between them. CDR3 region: CASSPPNQPQHF. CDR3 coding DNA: TGTGCCAGCTCACCACCGAATCAGCCCCAGCATTTT.

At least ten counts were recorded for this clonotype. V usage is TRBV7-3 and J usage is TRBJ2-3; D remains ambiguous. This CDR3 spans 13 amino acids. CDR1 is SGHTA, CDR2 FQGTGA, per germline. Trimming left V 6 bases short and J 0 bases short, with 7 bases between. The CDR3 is CASRPTSTDTQYF. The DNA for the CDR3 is TGTGCCAGCAGACCAACTAGCACAGATACGCAGTATTTT.

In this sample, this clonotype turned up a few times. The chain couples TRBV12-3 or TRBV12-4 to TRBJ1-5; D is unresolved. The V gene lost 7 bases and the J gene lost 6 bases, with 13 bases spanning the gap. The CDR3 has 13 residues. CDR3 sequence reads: CASTPESSQPQHF. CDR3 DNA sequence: TGTGCCAGCACCCCCGAGAGTTCTCAGCCCCAGCATTTT.

For the CDR3, the DNA is TGTGCCAGCAGTGGCTTCGGGGGAAGTGGAAACACCATATATTTT. This codes for CASSGFGGSGNTIYF. J is TRBJ1-3 and V is TRBV28; maybe TRBD1 (5 bases). Germline V gene sequence: CDR1 MDHEN, CDR2 SYDVKM. With 5 bases removed from V and 3 bases from J, the gap between germline ends came to 14 bases. CDR3 length: 15 residues.

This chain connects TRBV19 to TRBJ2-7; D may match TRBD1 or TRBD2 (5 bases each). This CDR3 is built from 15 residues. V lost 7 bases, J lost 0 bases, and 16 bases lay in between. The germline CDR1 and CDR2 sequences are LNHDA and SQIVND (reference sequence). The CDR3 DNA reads TGTGCCAGTAATAGGTTTGGGGACGGCTCCTACGAGCAGTACTTC. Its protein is CASNRFGDGSYEQYF.

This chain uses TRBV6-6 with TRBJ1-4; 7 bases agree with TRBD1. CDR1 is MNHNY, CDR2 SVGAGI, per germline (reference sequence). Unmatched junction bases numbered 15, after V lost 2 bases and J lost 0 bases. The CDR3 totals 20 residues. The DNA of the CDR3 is TGTGCCAGCAGTTACCGCCAGGGACAGCCAAAGCTTGCAACTAATGAAAAACTGTTTTTT. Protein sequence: CASSYRQGQPKLATNEKLFF.

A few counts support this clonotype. The CDR3 coding sequence is TGTGCCGGGACACCTTGGGGGACTGAAGCTTTCTTT. It is translated as CAGTPWGTEAFF. V usage is TRBV30 and J usage is TRBJ1-1, with D perhaps matching TRBD1 (6 bases). Germline loops: CDR1 GTSNPN, CDR2 SVGIG (reference sequence). The V gene lost 8 bases and the J gene lost 5 bases, with 15 bases spanning the gap. This CDR3 contains 12 residues.

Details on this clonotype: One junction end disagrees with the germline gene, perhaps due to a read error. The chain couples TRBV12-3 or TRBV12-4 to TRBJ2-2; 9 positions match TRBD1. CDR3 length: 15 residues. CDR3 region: CASSRRTGADGGLFF. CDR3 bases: TGTGCCAGCAGTCGAAGGACAGGGGCTGACGGGGGGCTGTTTTTT.

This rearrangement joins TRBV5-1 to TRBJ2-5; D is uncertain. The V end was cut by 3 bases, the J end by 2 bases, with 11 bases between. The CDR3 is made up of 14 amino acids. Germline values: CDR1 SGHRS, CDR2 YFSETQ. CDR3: CASSWTGFQETQYF. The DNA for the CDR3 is TGCGCCAGCAGCTGGACCGGGTTTCAAGAGACCCAGTACTTC.

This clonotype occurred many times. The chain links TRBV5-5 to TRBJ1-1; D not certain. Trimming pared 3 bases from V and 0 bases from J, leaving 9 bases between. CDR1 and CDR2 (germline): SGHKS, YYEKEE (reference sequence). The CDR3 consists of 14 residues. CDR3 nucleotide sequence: TGTGCCAGCAGCTCGGTGGGGTTGAACACTGAAGCTTTCTTT. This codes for CASSSVGLNTEAFF.

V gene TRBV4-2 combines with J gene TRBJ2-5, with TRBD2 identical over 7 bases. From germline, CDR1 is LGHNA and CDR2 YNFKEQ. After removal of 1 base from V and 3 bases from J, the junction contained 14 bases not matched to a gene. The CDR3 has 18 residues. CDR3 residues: CASSQAFAGVLAEETQYF. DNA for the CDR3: TGTGCCAGCAGCCAAGCATTTGCGGGAGTACTAGCTGAAGAGACCCAGTACTTC.

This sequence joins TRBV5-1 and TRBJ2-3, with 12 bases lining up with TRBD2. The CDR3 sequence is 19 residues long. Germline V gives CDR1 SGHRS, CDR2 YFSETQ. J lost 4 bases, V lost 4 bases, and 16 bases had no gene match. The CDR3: CASSLSGTSGSLRADTQYF. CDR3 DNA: TGCGCCAGCAGCCTCTCCGGGACTAGCGGGTCCCTGCGGGCAGATACGCAGTATTTT. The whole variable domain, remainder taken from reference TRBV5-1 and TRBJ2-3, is KAGVTQTPRYLIKTRGQQVTLSCSPISGHRSVSWYQQTPGQGLQFLFEYFSETQRNKGNFPGRFSGRQFSNSRSEMNVSTLELGDSALYLCASSLSGTSGSLRADTQYFGPGTRLTVL.